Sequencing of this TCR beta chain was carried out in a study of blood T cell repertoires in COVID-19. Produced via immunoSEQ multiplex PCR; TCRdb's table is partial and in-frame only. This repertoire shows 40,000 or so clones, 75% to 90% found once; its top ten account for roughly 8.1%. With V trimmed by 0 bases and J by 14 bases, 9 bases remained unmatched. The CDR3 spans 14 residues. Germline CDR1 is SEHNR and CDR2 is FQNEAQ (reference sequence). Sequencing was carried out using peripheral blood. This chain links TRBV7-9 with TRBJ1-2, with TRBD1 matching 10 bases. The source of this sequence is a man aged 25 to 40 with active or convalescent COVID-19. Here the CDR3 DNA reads TGTGCCAGCAGCTTAGCGGGACAGGGGAACCCGGGGACCTTC. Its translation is CASSLAGQGNPGTF. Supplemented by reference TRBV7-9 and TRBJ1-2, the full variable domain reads DTGVSQNPRHKITKRGQNVTFRCDPISEHNRLYWYRQTLGQGPEFLTYFQNEAQLEKSRLLSDRFSAERPKGSFSTLEIQRTEQGDSAMYLCASSLAGQGNPGTFGSGTRLTVV.